This T cell receptor (beta chain) is from a study of technical replicates of blood from a few donors. The germline V and J ends were trimmed by 2 bases and 4 bases, with 9 bases remaining between them. This CDR3 contains 13 residues. Germline V gives CDR1 MGHDK, CDR2 SYGVNS. Only in-frame clones appear in the TCRdb table, and some are missing; sequencing was by immunoSEQ multiplex PCR. The table lists approximately 76,000 clones, over 75% of them singletons. The sequencing sample was made of T cells isolated from PBMCs. This TCR came from a human donor in good health. The genes are TRBV25-1 and TRBJ2-7; D gene unclear. The CDR3 region is CASSEADGYEQYF. The CDR3 region has the DNA TGTGCCAGCAGTGAAGCCGACGGGTACGAGCAGTACTTC.